A single sample gave rise to the 23 T cell receptor beta chains below, sequenced in a study of OX40 agonist ivuxolimab in advanced cancers. The assay was immunoSEQ multiplex PCR, and TCRdb's table has in-frame clones only and misses some. The table has 12,000 or so clones, about 87% seen once. Sequencing used CD4+ or CD8+ T cells sorted from blood, obtained in a trial of the OX40 agonist ivuxolimab. The receptors come from an adult with an advanced solid tumor such as melanoma, head and neck, liver or kidney cancer.

The V call is TRBV10-3, the J call TRBJ2-7; TRBD2 matches at 11 bases. V dropped 1 base and J dropped 2; count of bases not matched to a gene: 7. CDR3 length equals 17 residues. Germline V lookup: CDR1 ENHRY, CDR2 SYGVKD. Here the CDR3 reads CAISEWEGTSGPYEQYF. In DNA form, the CDR3 reads TGTGCCATCAGTGAGTGGGAGGGGACTAGCGGACCCTACGAGCAGTACTTC.

CDR3 in DNA: TGTGCCAGCAGCTTAGATTCAACTAATGAAAAACTGTTTTTT. It codes for CASSLDSTNEKLFF. This rearrangement joins TRBV11-2 to TRBJ1-4; D ambiguous. The ends were cut back, 0 bases at V and 0 bases at J, with 2 bases in the middle. CDR3 length equals 14 residues. Germline CDR1 SGHAT, CDR2 FQNNGV.

The V gene is TRBV7-3, the J gene TRBJ2-1; TRBD2 matches at 10 bases. V was clipped by 1 base and J by 9 bases; unmatched bases: 12. Germline values: CDR1 SGHTA, CDR2 FQGTGA. This CDR3 has 17 residues. The CDR3 DNA follows: TGTGCCAGCAGCTTAAATCGGCTAGCGGGAGCAGGCGGTGAGCAGTTCTTC. Encoded protein: CASSLNRLAGAGGEQFF.

The gene calls are TRBV29-1 and TRBJ2-1; no clear D gene. Germline values: CDR1 SQVTM, CDR2 ANQGSEA. This CDR3 is 12 amino acids long. V dropped 3 bases and J dropped 4 bases, with 7 bases sitting between them. The CDR3 reads CSVERSYNEQFF. DNA for the CDR3: TGCAGCGTTGAGAGGTCATACAATGAGCAGTTCTTC.

CDR3 region: CASSPPPGGLGGTDTQYF. CDR3 in DNA: TGTGCCAGCAGTCCACCCCCGGGAGGCCTGGGGGGCACAGATACGCAGTATTTT. The genes are TRBV27 and TRBJ2-3, with 7 nucleotides matching TRBD2. Germline V CDR1 and CDR2: MNHEY, SMNVEV (reference sequence). The V gene end was trimmed by 5 bases and the J gene end by 1 base; junction bases not matched to a gene: 15. This CDR3 region has 18 residues.

V usage is TRBV28 and J usage is TRBJ1-2; TRBD1 is a possible D gene (5 bases). The germline CDR1 and CDR2 sequences are MDHEN and SYDVKM. V gave up 4 bases and J gave up 4 bases, with 16 bases separating them. The CDR3 length is 15 residues. The CDR3: CASSYRQPIFYGYTF. CDR3 DNA: TGTGCCAGCAGTTACAGACAGCCAATATTCTATGGCTACACCTTC.

The gene calls are TRBV5-5 and TRBJ2-1; 8 nucleotides align to TRBD2. CDR3 length equals 14 residues. The germline gives CDR1 SGHKS, CDR2 YYEKEE (reference sequence). Unmatched junction bases numbered 6, after V lost 4 bases and J lost 6 bases. The CDR3 DNA reads TGTGCCAGCAGCCGAACCGGGACTAGCAATGAGCAGTTCTTC. Translated, it gives CASSRTGTSNEQFF.

This clone is medium-sized by share. The rearrangement uses TRBV6-1 and TRBJ2-7, with a tentative D call TRBD1 (6 bases). This CDR3 comprises 14 residues. Germline values: CDR1 MNHNS, CDR2 SASEGT. Trimming stripped 3 bases from V and 2 bases from J, with 11 bases between. CDR3 region: CASSDIGGPYEQYF. CDR3 coding DNA: TGTGCCAGCAGTGATATTGGGGGCCCCTACGAGCAGTACTTC.

V and J are TRBV11-2 and TRBJ1-1; a possible D gene is TRBD1 (5 bases). The germline V gene has CDR1 SGHAT and CDR2 FQNNGV. The CDR3 spans 15 residues. V gave up 3 bases and J gave up 1 base, with 12 bases separating them. The CDR3, as DNA: TGTGCCAGCAGCTTGAACGTCAGGGAGAACACTGAAGCTTTCTTT. This encodes CASSLNVRENTEAFF.

Concerning this clone itself: One end of the junction is discordant with germline, which a read error may explain. The chain joins TRBV7-7 to TRBJ2-3, with D perhaps being TRBD1 or TRBD2 (6 bases each). This CDR3 is 17 amino acids long. Germline lookup yields CDR1 SSHAT and CDR2 FNYEAQ (reference sequence). Here the CDR3 DNA reads TGTGCTAGCAGCCCCGCCGTCGGGGGCGCTAGCACAGATACGCAGTATTTT. Its protein is CASSPAVGGASTDTQYF.

A note on this clone: Other DNA sequences in this sample translate to the same CDR3. The rearrangement joins TRBV11-3 to TRBJ2-7; the match to TRBD2 covers 9 bases. With 2 bases clipped from V and 4 bases from J, the junction kept 3 bases outside the gene matches. The CDR3 has 14 amino acids. Germline V CDR1 and CDR2: SGHNT, YENEEA. CDR3: CASSLLAGQYEQYF. The CDR3 bases are TGTGCCAGCAGCTTACTAGCGGGGCAGTACGAGCAGTACTTC. Combining the CDR3 with reference TRBV11-3 and TRBJ2-7 gives the whole variable domain EAGVVQSPRYKIIEKKQPVAFWCNPISGHNTLYWYLQNLGQGPELLIRYENEEAVDDSQLPKDRFSAERLKGVDSTLKIQPAELGDSAVYLCASSLLAGQYEQYFGPGTRLTVT.

This clone was detected once. The rearrangement joins TRBV4-1 to TRBJ2-1, with 8 bases lining up with TRBD1. The V gene's germline CDR1 is MGHRA and CDR2 YSYEKL. J lost 7 bases, V lost 2 bases, and 1 base had no gene match. The CDR3 consists of 13 residues. The CDR3 DNA is TGCGCCAGCAGCCAAACAGGGGGGAATGAGCAGTTCTTC. It is translated as CASSQTGGNEQFF.

The V and J genes are TRBV5-1 and TRBJ1-5, with unresolved D. V lost 4 bases and J 2 bases, leaving 10 bases between the germline ends. CDR1 is SGHRS, CDR2 YFSETQ, per germline. The CDR3 loop spans 14 amino acids. CDR3 loop: CASSVGLGNQPQHF. The DNA of the CDR3 is TGCGCCAGCAGCGTCGGACTGGGCAATCAGCCCCAGCATTTT.

The genes are TRBV11-2 and TRBJ2-1; D unclear. Trimming pared 0 bases from V and 1 base from J, leaving 13 bases between. Germline V gene sequence: CDR1 SGHAT, CDR2 FQNNGV. This CDR3 has 17 residues. This CDR3 reads CASSLDPGASSYNEQFF. The CDR3 nucleotides read TGTGCCAGCAGCTTAGACCCCGGCGCCTCGTCCTACAATGAGCAGTTCTTC.

This clone was seen only a few times. J is TRBJ2-7 and V is TRBV4-1, with a tentative D call TRBD2 (6 bases). Germline V CDR1 and CDR2: MGHRA, YSYEKL. The CDR3 sequence is 14 residues long. V was shortened by 5 bases and J by 2 bases, with 13 bases between the two germline ends. As DNA, the CDR3 is TGCGCCAGCAGCACCGGGACTTTCCCCTACGAGCAGTACTTC. Translated: CASSTGTFPYEQYF.

The genes are TRBV5-4 and TRBJ2-5; maybe TRBD2 (6 bases). This CDR3 is 15 amino acids long. Germline V lookup: CDR1 SGHNT, CDR2 YYREEE (reference sequence). The V and J ends lost 0 bases and 4 bases respectively, with 13 bases between them. CDR3 coding DNA: TGTGCCAGCAGCTTGGCGGGAGAAGGTGGAGAGACCCAGTACTTC. Its translation is CASSLAGEGGETQYF.

This clone was seen a handful of times. The V and J genes are TRBV15 and TRBJ1-1; D uncertain. The CDR3 is made up of 14 amino acids. The germline V gene encodes CDR1 LNHNV and CDR2 YYDKDF (reference sequence). V was pared by 5 bases and J by 2 bases, with 12 bases between. This CDR3 is CATSEIGVNTEAFF. The CDR3 nucleotides are TGTGCCACCAGCGAAATTGGAGTTAACACTGAAGCTTTCTTT. Filled out from reference TRBV15 and TRBJ1-1, the complete variable domain reads DAMVIQNPRYQVTQFGKPVTLSCSQTLNHNVMYWYQQKSSQAPKLLFHYYDKDFNNEADTPDNFQSRRPNTSFCFLDIRSPGLGDTAMYLCATSEIGVNTEAFFGQGTRLTVV.

The chain recombines TRBV9 with TRBJ2-5; 7 nucleotides align to TRBD2. Trimming cost V 1 base and J 9 bases; bases outside gene matches: 6. The CDR3 is 13 amino acids. Germline V gene sequence: CDR1 SGDLS, CDR2 YYNGEE. The CDR3 DNA follows: TGTGCCAGCAGCGTATGGGCGGGAGATGCCCAGTACTTC. Translated, it gives CASSVWAGDAQYF.

This clone was counted once. The rearrangement links TRBV4-3 to TRBJ2-3; 7 nucleotides match TRBD1. The length of the CDR3 is 15 residues. Trimming took 1 base from V and 6 from J; bases not matched to a gene: 7. Germline lookup yields CDR1 LGHNA and CDR2 YSLEER. The CDR3 sequence is CASSQVWTGQDTQYF. CDR3 in DNA: TGCGCCAGCAGCCAAGTCTGGACAGGCCAGGATACGCAGTATTTT.

The rearrangement joins TRBV7-9 to TRBJ2-1; 13 nucleotides align to TRBD2. CDR3 length: 15 amino acids. Germline V lookup: CDR1 SEHNR, CDR2 FQNEAQ (reference sequence). J lost 7 bases, V lost 6 bases, and 6 bases had no gene match. CDR3 in amino acids: CASRQLAGGLNEQFF. Here the CDR3 DNA reads TGTGCCAGCAGACAACTAGCGGGAGGGCTAAATGAGCAGTTCTTC.

This chain links TRBV5-1 with TRBJ2-3; tentatively, D is TRBD1 (6 bases). The CDR3 runs to 15 residues. V gave up 0 bases and J gave up 0 bases, with 8 bases separating them. Germline V gene lookup returns CDR1 SGHRS and CDR2 YFSETQ. CDR3 region: CASSLEDSSTDTQYF. CDR3 DNA sequence: TGCGCCAGCAGCTTGGAGGACAGTAGCACAGATACGCAGTATTTT.

This clone has a handful of counts. The chain links TRBV11-2 to TRBJ2-1; D unresolved. This CDR3 spans 15 amino acids. The V end was cut by 3 bases, the J end by 10 bases, with 19 bases between. Germline assignment: CDR1 SGHAT and CDR2 FQNNGV. The CDR3 spells CASSLGGLALEEQFF. CDR3 in DNA: TGTGCCAGCAGCTTGGGTGGTTTAGCCCTTGAGGAGCAGTTCTTC.

J is TRBJ2-5 and V is TRBV2; TRBD2 matches 7 bases. The V gene's germline CDR1 is SNHLY and CDR2 FYNNEI. V gave up 8 bases and J gave up 7 bases; unmatched junction bases: 16. The CDR3 is made up of 15 amino acids. The CDR3 here is CASYGSGFVEGTQYF. CDR3 nucleotide sequence: TGTGCCAGCTACGGTAGCGGGTTCGTAGAAGGGACCCAGTACTTC.